This is a list of T cell receptor beta chains from one sample in a study of shared clonotypes between healthy human individuals. Generated by immunoSEQ multiplex PCR, the TCRdb table keeps only in-frame clones and is missing some. Here the sample spans 500,000 to 550,000 clones, 95% to 97% being singletons. The specimen was naive CD4+ T cells sorted from blood. The receptors derive from a woman between 25 and 40 years old in good health. Both conserved end residues are part of each CDR3. The D gene is left open where the match is weak. Where a row states a size, it is once, few, many or the class of an expanded clone; other rows omit it.

j_call: TRBJ2-1; clone_size: -; d_call: -; v_call: TRBV7-9; cdr3_nt: TGTGCCAGCAGCTTAAACCTAGGTGAAGTGGGGAATGAGCAGTTCTTC; cdr3_aa: CASSLNLGEVGNEQFF
j_call: TRBJ2-4; clone_size: -; d_call: TRBD2; v_call: TRBV7-9; cdr3_nt: TGTGCCAGCAGCTTGGCGGGAGGGCTAAACATTCAGTACTTC; cdr3_aa: CASSLAGGLNIQYF
j_call: TRBJ1-2; clone_size: once; d_call: -; v_call: TRBV19; cdr3_nt: TGTGCCAGTAGTCCTTCCGGCGGTATTCGGAGCTATGGCTACACCTTC; cdr3_aa: CASSPSGGIRSYGYTF
j_call: TRBJ2-7; clone_size: -; d_call: TRBD1; v_call: TRBV6-5; cdr3_nt: TGTGCCAGCAGTCAAATAAGGGACAGCTCCTACGAGCAGTACTTC; cdr3_aa: CASSQIRDSSYEQYF
j_call: TRBJ1-4; clone_size: once; d_call: TRBD1; v_call: TRBV7-9; cdr3_nt: TGTGCCAGCAGCTCCGGACAGGGGCCCGGTGAAAAACTGTTTTTT; cdr3_aa: CASSSGQGPGEKLFF
j_call: TRBJ1-2; clone_size: -; d_call: -; v_call: TRBV7-9; cdr3_nt: TGTGCCAGCAGCAGAGCCACCCAGGGCCGTGTGGGCTACACCTTC; cdr3_aa: CASSRATQGRVGYTF
j_call: TRBJ2-7; clone_size: -; d_call: -; v_call: TRBV4-1; cdr3_nt: TGCGCCAGCAGCCAAACGGGTCCTTCTGTTATAGACGAGCAGTACTTC; cdr3_aa: CASSQTGPSVIDEQYF
j_call: TRBJ1-2; clone_size: -; d_call: -; v_call: TRBV7-2; cdr3_nt: TGTGCCAGCAGCTTATTTGTCCTAGACGGCTACACCTTC; cdr3_aa: CASSLFVLDGYTF
j_call: TRBJ2-7; clone_size: -; d_call: TRBD1; v_call: TRBV4-2; cdr3_nt: TGTGCCAGCAGCCAGCAGGGACAGGGCTACGAGCAGTACTTC; cdr3_aa: CASSQQGQGYEQYF
j_call: TRBJ2-5; clone_size: -; d_call: -; v_call: TRBV11-3; cdr3_nt: TGTGCCAGCAGCTGGACCGAGACCCAGTACTTC; cdr3_aa: CASSWTETQYF
j_call: TRBJ2-7; clone_size: -; d_call: -; v_call: TRBV5-1; cdr3_nt: TGCGCCAGCAGCCGTGAGTGGGCGGGAAGAGGCGAGCAGTACTTC; cdr3_aa: CASSREWAGRGEQYF
j_call: TRBJ1-4; clone_size: -; d_call: -; v_call: TRBV28; cdr3_nt: TGTGCCAGCAGTTCGTACAGGGAGAGGGCTGAAAAACTGTTTTTT; cdr3_aa: CASSSYRERAEKLFF
j_call: TRBJ2-7; clone_size: -; d_call: -; v_call: TRBV19; cdr3_nt: TGCTCATCCCGGGGTGGCTCCTACGAGCAGTACTTC; cdr3_aa: CSSRGGSYEQYF
j_call: TRBJ2-7; clone_size: once; d_call: -; v_call: TRBV19; cdr3_nt: TGTGCCAGTAGTGAGCAGGGGCGGGGGAACTCACGAGGGGAGTACTTC; cdr3_aa: CASSEQGRGNSRGEYF
j_call: TRBJ2-7; clone_size: -; d_call: -; v_call: TRBV7-9; cdr3_nt: TGTGCCAGCAGCCCTCATGAAAGCTCCTACGAGCAGTACTTC; cdr3_aa: CASSPHESSYEQYF
j_call: TRBJ1-5; clone_size: -; d_call: TRBD1; v_call: TRBV23-1; cdr3_nt: TGCGCCAGCAGAGGGACAGGGAAAGGCCAGCCCCAGCATTTT; cdr3_aa: CASRGTGKGQPQHF
j_call: TRBJ1-5; clone_size: -; d_call: -; v_call: TRBV28; cdr3_nt: TGTGCCACTAGGCGTCAGAGCAATCAGCCCCAGCATTTT; cdr3_aa: CATRRQSNQPQHF
j_call: TRBJ2-3; clone_size: -; d_call: -; v_call: TRBV2; cdr3_nt: TGTGCCAGCAGCCTCCGGCATCCGAGGGGCACAGATACGCAGTATTTT; cdr3_aa: CASSLRHPRGTDTQYF
j_call: TRBJ2-1; clone_size: -; d_call: TRBD2; v_call: TRBV5-4; cdr3_nt: TGTGCCAGCAGCTTTAGAGCGGGAGGGCCGAATGAGCAGTTCTTC; cdr3_aa: CASSFRAGGPNEQFF
j_call: TRBJ1-1; clone_size: -; d_call: -; v_call: TRBV9; cdr3_nt: TGTGCCAGCAGCGTTACAGGGAACACTGAAGCTTTCTTT; cdr3_aa: CASSVTGNTEAFF
j_call: TRBJ1-1; clone_size: -; d_call: TRBD1; v_call: TRBV28; cdr3_nt: TGTGCCAGCAGTACAGGGGGGGGTAAGATGAACACTGAAGCTTTCTTT; cdr3_aa: CASSTGGGKMNTEAFF
j_call: TRBJ2-7; clone_size: -; d_call: TRBD1; v_call: TRBV6-4; cdr3_nt: TGTGCCAGCAGCCCCGGGACAGGGAGCTCCTACGAGCAGTACTTC; cdr3_aa: CASSPGTGSSYEQYF
j_call: TRBJ2-2; clone_size: -; d_call: -; v_call: TRBV14; cdr3_nt: TGTGCCAGCAGCCATCTGAACACCGGGGAGCTGTTTTTT; cdr3_aa: CASSHLNTGELFF
j_call: TRBJ1-4; clone_size: -; d_call: TRBD1; v_call: TRBV19; cdr3_nt: TGTGCCAGTAGTGACAGGGGCAAACTTGAAAAACTGTTTTTT; cdr3_aa: CASSDRGKLEKLFF
j_call: TRBJ2-2; clone_size: -; d_call: -; v_call: TRBV27; cdr3_nt: TGTGCCAGCAGTTATGTCGGGGAGCTGTTTTTT; cdr3_aa: CASSYVGELFF
j_call: TRBJ2-7; clone_size: -; d_call: -; v_call: TRBV5-5; cdr3_nt: TGTGCCAGCAGCTTGGTCGGCTTCTTAGTTGTCTACGAGCAGTACTTC; cdr3_aa: CASSLVGFLVVYEQYF
j_call: TRBJ2-6; clone_size: -; d_call: -; v_call: TRBV11-2; cdr3_nt: TGTGCCAGCAGACTACGGGCCACAAGCTCTGGGGCCAACGTCCTGACTTTC; cdr3_aa: CASRLRATSSGANVLTF
j_call: TRBJ2-7; clone_size: -; d_call: TRBD1; v_call: TRBV28; cdr3_nt: TGTGCCAGCGAGGGCAGTATCGGGACAGACCCCTACGAGCAGTACTTC; cdr3_aa: CASEGSIGTDPYEQYF
j_call: TRBJ2-5; clone_size: -; d_call: -; v_call: TRBV28; cdr3_nt: TGTGCCACTAGGTTGCAGAGGGTGAACCAAGAGACCCAGTACTTC; cdr3_aa: CATRLQRVNQETQYF
j_call: TRBJ2-2; clone_size: -; d_call: TRBD2; v_call: TRBV10-1; cdr3_nt: TGCGCCAGCACCGGACTAGCGGGAGTGGGCACCGGGGAGCTGTTTTTT; cdr3_aa: CASTGLAGVGTGELFF
j_call: TRBJ2-7; clone_size: -; d_call: -; v_call: TRBV27; cdr3_nt: TGTGCCAGCAGTGGTACCTGGGGGGAGCAGTACTTC; cdr3_aa: CASSGTWGEQYF
j_call: TRBJ1-2; clone_size: once; d_call: -; v_call: TRBV18; cdr3_nt: TGTGCCAGCTCACCCGGGACAAGCTCTAACTATGGCTACACCTTC; cdr3_aa: CASSPGTSSNYGYTF
j_call: TRBJ2-5; clone_size: -; d_call: -; v_call: TRBV7-9; cdr3_nt: TGTGCCAGCAGCTCCCTATCGGGGACTCCTCAAGAGACCCAGTACTTC; cdr3_aa: CASSSLSGTPQETQYF
j_call: TRBJ2-7; clone_size: -; d_call: TRBD1; v_call: TRBV2; cdr3_nt: TGTGCCAGCCTTTGGACAGGGAGCTTCTACGAGCAGTACTTC; cdr3_aa: CASLWTGSFYEQYF
j_call: TRBJ1-5; clone_size: -; d_call: -; v_call: TRBV2; cdr3_nt: TGTGCCAGCAGAGATATGAAGGGTCAGCCCCAGCATTTT; cdr3_aa: CASRDMKGQPQHF
j_call: TRBJ2-3; clone_size: -; d_call: -; v_call: TRBV5-1; cdr3_nt: TGCGCCAGCAGCTTCCCTAGCACAGATACGCAGTATTTT; cdr3_aa: CASSFPSTDTQYF
j_call: TRBJ2-5; clone_size: -; d_call: -; v_call: TRBV11-3; cdr3_nt: TGTGCCAGCAGCTTAGGGGACCAAGAGACCCAGTACTTC; cdr3_aa: CASSLGDQETQYF
j_call: TRBJ2-7; clone_size: -; d_call: -; v_call: TRBV29-1; cdr3_nt: TGCAGCGCCTTAGACGGCTACGAGCAGTACTTC; cdr3_aa: CSALDGYEQYF
j_call: TRBJ2-7; clone_size: -; d_call: TRBD1; v_call: TRBV29-1; cdr3_nt: TGCAGCGTCTATTCCGGGACAGCTTACGAGCAGTACTTC; cdr3_aa: CSVYSGTAYEQYF
j_call: TRBJ2-3; clone_size: once; d_call: -; v_call: TRBV7-7; cdr3_nt: TGTGCCAGCAGCTCCCGGGAGACAGATACGCAGTATTTT; cdr3_aa: CASSSRETDTQYF
j_call: TRBJ2-7; clone_size: -; d_call: -; v_call: TRBV10-2; cdr3_nt: TGCGCCAGCAGTTCGTTACAGGGCTCCTACGAGCAGTACTTC; cdr3_aa: CASSSLQGSYEQYF
j_call: TRBJ2-7; clone_size: -; d_call: -; v_call: TRBV28; cdr3_nt: TGTGCCAGCAGTGCCGCGGATCGTCTGGAGGAGCAGTACTTC; cdr3_aa: CASSAADRLEEQYF
j_call: TRBJ1-1; clone_size: -; d_call: -; v_call: TRBV19; cdr3_nt: TGTGCCAGTAGTATATTCCGGAGCACTGAAGCTTTCTTT; cdr3_aa: CASSIFRSTEAFF